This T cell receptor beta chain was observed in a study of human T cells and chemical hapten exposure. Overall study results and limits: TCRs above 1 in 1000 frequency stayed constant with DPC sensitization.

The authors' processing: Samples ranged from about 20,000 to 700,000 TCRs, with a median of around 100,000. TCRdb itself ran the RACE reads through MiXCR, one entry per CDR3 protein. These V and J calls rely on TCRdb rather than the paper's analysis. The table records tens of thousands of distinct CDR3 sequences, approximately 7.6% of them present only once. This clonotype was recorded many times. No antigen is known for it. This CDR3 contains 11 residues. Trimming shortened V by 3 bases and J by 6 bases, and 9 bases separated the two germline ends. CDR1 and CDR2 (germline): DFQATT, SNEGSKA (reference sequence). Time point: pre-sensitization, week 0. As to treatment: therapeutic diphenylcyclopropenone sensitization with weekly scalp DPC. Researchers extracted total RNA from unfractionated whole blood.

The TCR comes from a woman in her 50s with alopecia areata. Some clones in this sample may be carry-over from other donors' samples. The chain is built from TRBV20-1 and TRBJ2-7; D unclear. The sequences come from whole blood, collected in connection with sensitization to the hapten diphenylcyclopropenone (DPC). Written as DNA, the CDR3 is TGCAGTGCTAGGAGCCTTCTCGAGCAGTACTTC. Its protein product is CSARSLLEQYF.